Below, 12 T cell receptor beta chains from the same sample are listed, as sequenced in a study of cytomegalovirus exposure and HLA in healthy donors. The PCR made use of 60 Vbeta and 13 Jbeta primers. Clones were read by immunoSEQ multiplex PCR, and TCRdb kept only the in-frame ones, dropping some. The sample lists 95,000 to 150,000 clones, approximately 69% occurring once. The sequencing input was PBMCs. The receptors were gathered from a man in his forties in good health and CMV-seropositive.

This clone was seen just once. This chain links TRBV6-9 with TRBJ1-1; D gene unclear. CDR3 size: 12 residues. V was pared by 4 bases and J by 10 bases, with 13 bases between. Germline CDR1 and CDR2: MNHGY and SVAAGI. CDR3 DNA sequence: TGTGCCAGCAGTTCCGGGCCGCGGGGAGCTTTCTTT. This translates into CASSSGPRGAFF.

The V call is TRBV7-3, the J call TRBJ2-1; tentative D call: TRBD1 (6 bases). The CDR3 is 15 amino acids. Trimming removed 1 base from V and 8 bases from J, with 15 bases in between. In germline, CDR1 is SGHTA, CDR2 FQGTGA. The CDR3 DNA reads as TGTGCCAGCAGCTTAAATAGAGGGACAAGCTATGAGCAGTTCTTC. Encoded protein: CASSLNRGTSYEQFF.

The V and J genes are TRBV5-1 and TRBJ2-7; 7 nucleotides align to TRBD1. V lost 2 bases to trimming and J lost 0 bases; unmatched junction nucleotides: 5. This CDR3 has 15 residues. Germline CDR1 reads SGHRS; CDR2 reads YFSETQ. The DNA of the CDR3 is TGCGCCAGCAGCTTTACAGGGGCGAGCTCCTACGAGCAGTACTTC. It encodes CASSFTGASSYEQYF.

V is TRBV19 and J is TRBJ1-3, with TRBD1 matching 7 bases. Trimming at V came to 6 bases and at J to 0 bases, leaving 5 bases not matched to a gene. The CDR3 length is 15 residues. Per germline, CDR1 LNHDA and CDR2 SQIVND (reference sequence). The DNA for the CDR3 is TGTGCCAGTAGCCGACAGGGTGACTCTGGAAACACCATATATTTT. Encoded protein: CASSRQGDSGNTIYF.

V and J are TRBV10-3 and TRBJ1-1, with TRBD1 matching over 7 bases. The CDR3 extends over 15 amino acids. After removal of 3 bases from V and 4 bases from J, the junction contained 8 bases not matched to a gene. Germline V gene lookup returns CDR1 ENHRY and CDR2 SYGVKD. This CDR3 reads CAISDPGTAFTEAFF. CDR3 DNA: TGTGCCATCAGTGATCCCGGGACAGCCTTCACTGAAGCTTTCTTT.

This chain joins TRBV28 and TRBJ1-2; TRBD1 might be the D (5 bases). Trimming left V 7 bases short and J 6 bases short, with 18 bases between. This CDR3 comprises 14 residues. The germline gives CDR1 MDHEN, CDR2 SYDVKM. CDR3 amino acids: CASTPGGGPHGYTF. The DNA for the CDR3 is TGTGCCAGCACCCCGGGGGGAGGCCCCCATGGCTACACCTTC.

This chain joins TRBV18 and TRBJ1-5; TRBD1 matches at 10 bases. J was trimmed by 2 bases and V by 3 bases; bases with no gene match: 4. Germline CDR1 is KGHSH and CDR2 is LQKENI. This CDR3 contains 16 residues. CDR3 sequence: CASSPGQGMGNQPQHF. The CDR3, as DNA: TGTGCCAGCTCACCGGGACAGGGGATGGGCAATCAGCCCCAGCATTTT.

The chain carries TRBV7-9 and TRBJ2-3; tentatively, D is TRBD1 (7 bases). V was pared by 10 bases and J by 1 base, with 12 bases between. CDR1 and CDR2 (germline): SEHNR, FQNEAQ (reference sequence). The CDR3 contains 13 residues. CDR3: CAMEGARTDTQYF. CDR3 nucleotides: TGTGCCATGGAGGGGGCCCGCACAGATACGCAGTATTTT.

The chain carries TRBV6-6 and TRBJ1-6, with 10 bases lining up with TRBD1. The CDR3 consists of 16 residues. The V segment lost 4 bases and the J segment 5 bases; nucleotides outside the gene matches: 5. Germline CDR1 is MNHNY and CDR2 is SVGAGI (reference sequence). The CDR3 bases are TGTGCCAGCAGTTTACGGGACAGGGGACATAATTCACCCCTCCACTTT. Translated: CASSLRDRGHNSPLHF.

The chain joins TRBV14 to TRBJ2-1; possible D gene TRBD1, 6 bases. V was clipped by 3 bases and J by 15 bases, with 18 bases between them. Germline lookup yields CDR1 SGHDN and CDR2 FVKESK. CDR3 length: 13 residues. CDR3 coding DNA: TGTGCCAGCAGCCAGTACAGGGCTACCTCGGGGTTCTTC. Amino acid sequence: CASSQYRATSGFF.

This clone has only a few counts. The V and J genes are TRBV7-9 and TRBJ1-2; the D gene is possibly TRBD1 (6 bases). The CDR3 is 18 amino acids. V was trimmed by 4 bases and J by 4 bases, leaving 25 bases between them. The V gene's germline CDR1 is SEHNR and CDR2 FQNEAQ (reference sequence). CDR3 bases: TGTGCCAGCAGCTCAGACAGGATGACAGGCGAATTGGGCTATGGCTACACCTTC. Protein sequence: CASSSDRMTGELGYGYTF.

This chain joins TRBV11-2 and TRBJ1-1, with D uncertain. V was clipped by 0 bases and J by 9 bases, with 14 bases between them. Germline V gene lookup returns CDR1 SGHAT and CDR2 FQNNGV. The length of the CDR3 is 14 residues. The CDR3 loop is CASSLDTERGKAFF. The CDR3 nucleotides read TGTGCCAGCAGCTTAGACACGGAGCGAGGTAAAGCTTTCTTT.